The count of the clone carrying this T cell receptor (beta chain) is one. Its cognate antigen is unknown. The data belong to a study of radiation and T cells in renal cell carcinoma. Overall study context: Nephrectomy followed 15 Gy stereotactic body radiation by 4 weeks.

The protocol was immunoSEQ multiplex PCR, while the TCRdb copy is restricted to in-frame clones and leaves out a portion. The table shows roughly 120,000 clones, with around 84% occurring only once. Findings and limits, study-wide: No pretreatment tumor biopsies were available for baseline clonotypes. In blood, top tumor clones expanded by 2 weeks, shrinking by 4.

Indicated time point: baseline pretreatment blood. Stated treatment: 15 Gy SBRT to primary tumor, nephrectomy 4 weeks later. Radiation-treated patients gave blood at baseline, week 2 and week 4. This specimen was blood, taken from a patient whose treatment included radiotherapy and nephrectomy. This clonotype was sampled from a woman aged 55 to 70 with renal cell carcinoma.

CDR3 DNA sequence: TGTGCCAGCAGCTTAGTGGGCAGGAGTAATGAAAAACTGTTTTTT. Its protein is CASSLVGRSNEKLFF. This rearrangement joins TRBV7-2 to TRBJ1-4; D not resolved. The CDR3 sequence is 15 residues long. Germline assignment: CDR1 SGHTA and CDR2 FQGNSA. Trimming removed 1 base from V and 4 bases from J, with 10 bases in between. The full variable domain, with the rest looked up from reference TRBV7-2 and TRBJ1-4, is GAGVSQSPSNKVTEKGKDVELRCDPISGHTALYWYRQSLGQGLEFLIYFQGNSAPDKSGLPSDRFSAERTGGSVSTLTIQRTQQEDSAVYLCASSLVGRSNEKLFFGSGTQLSVL.